The T cell receptor beta chain under discussion was sequenced for a study of OX40 agonist ivuxolimab in advanced cancers. Study summary: People who had prior anti-PD-1, anti-PD-L1 or anti-CTLA-4 therapy could take part, and under 45% had some.

CDR1 MNHEY and CDR2 SMNVEV come from the germline V gene (reference sequence). This CDR3 has 16 residues. J gave up 2 bases and V 2 bases, and 4 bases lay outside the gene matches. A word on this clone: Its antigen is still unknown.

TCRdb's copy holds only in-frame clones and misses some; the assay was immunoSEQ multiplex PCR. The sample holds 30,000 or so clones, roughly 80% seen once. Study-level results: At 0.1 to 3.0 mg/kg and by week 6, clonal expansion occurred in CD4+ and CD8+ blood T cells.

Sampling of blood occurred at baseline, cycle 4 day 1, and cycle 7 day 1. This chain connects TRBV27 to TRBJ2-1; 9 bases agree with TRBD2. The source of this sequence is an adult with an advanced solid tumor such as melanoma, head and neck, liver or kidney cancer. Here the sequenced sample was CD4+ or CD8+ T cells sorted from blood, taken in a trial of the OX40 agonist ivuxolimab. The CDR3 protein is CASSLEAGGAYNEQFF. CDR3 DNA sequence: TGTGCCAGCAGTTTAGAGGCGGGAGGGGCCTACAATGAGCAGTTCTTC.